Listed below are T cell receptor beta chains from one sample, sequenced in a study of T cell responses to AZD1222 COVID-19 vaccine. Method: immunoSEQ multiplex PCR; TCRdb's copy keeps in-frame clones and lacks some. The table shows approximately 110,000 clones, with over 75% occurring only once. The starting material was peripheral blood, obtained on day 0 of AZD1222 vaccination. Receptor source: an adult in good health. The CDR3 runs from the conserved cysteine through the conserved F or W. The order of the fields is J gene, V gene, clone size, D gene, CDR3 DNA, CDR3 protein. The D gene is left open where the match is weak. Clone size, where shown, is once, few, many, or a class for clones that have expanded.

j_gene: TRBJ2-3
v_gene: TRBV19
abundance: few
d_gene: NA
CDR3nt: TGTGCCAGTAGTCTCGGGACAAGCACAGATACGCAGTATTTT
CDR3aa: CASSLGTSTDTQYF

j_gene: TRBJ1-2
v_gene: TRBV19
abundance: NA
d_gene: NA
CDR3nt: TGTGCCAGTAGTATTGAAAAGCACAGGCTTTACAGTTATGGCTACACCTTC
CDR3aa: CASSIEKHRLYSYGYTF

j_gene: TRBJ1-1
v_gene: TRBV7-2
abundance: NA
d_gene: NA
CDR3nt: TGTGCCAGCAGTCCACACATTCTGGATACCACTGAAGCTTTCTTT
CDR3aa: CASSPHILDTTEAFF

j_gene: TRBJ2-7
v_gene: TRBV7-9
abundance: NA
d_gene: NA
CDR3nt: TGTGCCAGCAGCTTAGCGGGGGGTCCGGAGTACGAGCAGTACTTC
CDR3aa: CASSLAGGPEYEQYF

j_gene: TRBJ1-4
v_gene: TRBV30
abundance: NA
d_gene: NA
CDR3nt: TGTGCCTGGAGTGTGCCCGCAAAGGACCTTGTTAATGAAAAACTGTTTTTT
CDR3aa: CAWSVPAKDLVNEKLFF

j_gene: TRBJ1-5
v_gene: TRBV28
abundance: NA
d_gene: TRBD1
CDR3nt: TGTGCCAGCAGTATCAGGACAGGGGAGAGCAATCAGCCCCAGCATTTT
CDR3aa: CASSIRTGESNQPQHF

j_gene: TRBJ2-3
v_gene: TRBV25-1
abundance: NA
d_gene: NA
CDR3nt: TGTGCCAGCAGCCCCGCCGGCACAGATACGCAGTATTTT
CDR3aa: CASSPAGTDTQYF

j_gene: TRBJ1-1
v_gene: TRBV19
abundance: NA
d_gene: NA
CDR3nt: TGTGCCAGTAGTATAGAAAGCCGGGGTACCACTGAAGCTTTCTTT
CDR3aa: CASSIESRGTTEAFF

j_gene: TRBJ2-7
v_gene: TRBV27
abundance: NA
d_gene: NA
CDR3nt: TGTGCCAGCAGTTTTACATTGCTGAGCTCCTACGAGCAGTACTTC
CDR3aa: CASSFTLLSSYEQYF

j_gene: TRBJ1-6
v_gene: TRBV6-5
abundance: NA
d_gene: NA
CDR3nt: TGTGCCAGCACCAAGGGGGGATCACCCCTCCACTTT
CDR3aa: CASTKGGSPLHF

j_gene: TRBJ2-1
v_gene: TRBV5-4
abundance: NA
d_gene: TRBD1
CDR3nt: TGTGCCAGCAGCTTGGTTCAGGACAGGGGAAACAATGAGCAGTTCTTC
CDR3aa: CASSLVQDRGNNEQFF

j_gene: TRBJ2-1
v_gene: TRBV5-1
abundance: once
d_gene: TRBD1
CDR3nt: TGCGCCAGCAGCTTGTCCGGCAGGGGGCCCTACAATGAGCAGTTCTTC
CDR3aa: CASSLSGRGPYNEQFF

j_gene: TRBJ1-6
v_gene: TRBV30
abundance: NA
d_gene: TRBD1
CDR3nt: TGTGCCTGGCGAGACAGGGGCAATTCACCCCTCCACTTT
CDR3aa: CAWRDRGNSPLHF

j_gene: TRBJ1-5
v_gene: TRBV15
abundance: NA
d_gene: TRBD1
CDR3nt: TGTGCCACCAGCAGAGGCAGGGGGGATACGGGCAATCAGCCCCAGCATTTT
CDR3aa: CATSRGRGDTGNQPQHF

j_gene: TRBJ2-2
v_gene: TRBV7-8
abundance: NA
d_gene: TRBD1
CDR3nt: TGTGCCAGCCTCCTTCTCTCAAAAAGTGACAGGGTCTACACCGGGGAGCTGTTTTTT
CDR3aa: CASLLLSKSDRVYTGELFF

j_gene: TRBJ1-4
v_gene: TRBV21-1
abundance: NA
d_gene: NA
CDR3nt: TGTGCCAGCGGGAAACCGGGCCTCAAAAGAATTTCGGATGAAAAACTGTTTTTT
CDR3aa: CASGKPGLKRISDEKLFF

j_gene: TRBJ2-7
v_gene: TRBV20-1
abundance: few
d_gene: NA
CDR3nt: TGCAGTGCTAGTTGGGGAGCCGAGCAGTACTTC
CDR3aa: CSASWGAEQYF

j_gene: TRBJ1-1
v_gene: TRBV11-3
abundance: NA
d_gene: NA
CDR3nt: TGTGCCAGCAGCTCTACCCGGGGGTTGGGGGCTGAAGCTTTCTTT
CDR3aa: CASSSTRGLGAEAFF

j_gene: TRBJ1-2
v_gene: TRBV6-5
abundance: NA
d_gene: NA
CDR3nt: TGTGCCACCTCAGGGGCAGGCAACTGGGTTGGTGGCTACACCTTC
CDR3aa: CATSGAGNWVGGYTF

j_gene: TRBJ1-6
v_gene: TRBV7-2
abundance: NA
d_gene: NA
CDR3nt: TGTGCCAGCAGCTTAAACAGCAGACATAATTCACCCCTCCACTTT
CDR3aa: CASSLNSRHNSPLHF

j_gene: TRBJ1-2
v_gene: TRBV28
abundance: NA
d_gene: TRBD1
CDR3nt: TGTGCCAGCAGACCCCCGGACAGGAACTATGGCTACACCTTC
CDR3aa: CASRPPDRNYGYTF

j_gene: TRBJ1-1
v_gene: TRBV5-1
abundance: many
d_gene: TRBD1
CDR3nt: TGCGCCAGCAGCTTTAACAGGGGGAACACTGAAGCTTTCTTT
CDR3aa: CASSFNRGNTEAFF

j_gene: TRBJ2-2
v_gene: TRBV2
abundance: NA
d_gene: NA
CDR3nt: TGTGCCAGCAGTGAAGGTCGATTGGCGAACACCGGGGAGCTGTTTTTT
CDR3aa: CASSEGRLANTGELFF

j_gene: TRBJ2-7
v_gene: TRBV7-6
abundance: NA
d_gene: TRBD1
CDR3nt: TGTGCCAGCAGCACTAAACAGGGGGCGCGCACCTACGAGCAGTACTTC
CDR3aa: CASSTKQGARTYEQYF

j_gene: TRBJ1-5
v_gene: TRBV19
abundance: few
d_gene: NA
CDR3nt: TGTGCCACCCAGCGAGGAGGCAAAAGCAATCAGCCCCAGCATTTT
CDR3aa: CATQRGGKSNQPQHF

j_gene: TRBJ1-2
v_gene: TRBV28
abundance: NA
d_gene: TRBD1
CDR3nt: TGTGCCAGCAGTGGACAGGGGGCGCATCCCTATGGCTACACCTTC
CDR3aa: CASSGQGAHPYGYTF

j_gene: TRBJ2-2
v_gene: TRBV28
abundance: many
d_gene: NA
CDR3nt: TGTGCCAGCGGCAGGGAGCTGTTTTTT
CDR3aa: CASGRELFF